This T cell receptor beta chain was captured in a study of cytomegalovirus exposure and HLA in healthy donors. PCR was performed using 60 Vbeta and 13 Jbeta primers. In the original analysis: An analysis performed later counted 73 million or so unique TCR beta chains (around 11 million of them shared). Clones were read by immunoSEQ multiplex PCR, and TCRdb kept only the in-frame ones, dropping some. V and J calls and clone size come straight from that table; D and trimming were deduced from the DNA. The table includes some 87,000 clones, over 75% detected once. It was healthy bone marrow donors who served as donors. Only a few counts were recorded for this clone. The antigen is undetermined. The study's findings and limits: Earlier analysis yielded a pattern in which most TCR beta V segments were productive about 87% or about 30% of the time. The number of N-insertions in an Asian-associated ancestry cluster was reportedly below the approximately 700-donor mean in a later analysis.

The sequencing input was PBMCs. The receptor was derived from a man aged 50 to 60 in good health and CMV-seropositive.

The CDR3 region is CASSPRRDTQYF. The CDR3 DNA sequence: TGTGCCAGCTCACCACGGCGGGATACGCAGTATTTT. The rearrangement uses TRBV18 and TRBJ2-3; no reliable D call. V lost 1 base and J 6 bases, leaving 5 bases between the germline ends. The CDR3 loop spans 12 amino acids. CDR1 and CDR2 (germline): KGHSH, LQKENI.